Reported below is one T cell receptor beta chain. The antigen remains unidentified. Reverse transcription of roughly 0.5 to 1 ug RNA was carried out with random hexamers. Amplification of the TCR beta CDR3 was carried out by immunoSEQ multiplex PCR, which spanned a total of 54 Vbeta and 13 Jbeta segments. Using its own MiXCR run on the immunoSEQ multiplex PCR reads, TCRdb lists one record per CDR3 protein. The sample comprises about 130,000 distinct CDR3 sequences, 90% to 95% of which are singletons, and around 0.12% rests with the top ten. The record originates from a study of CD8 T cells in Susac syndrome. Study-level results: The study admitted that it had a relatively small number of individuals in its TCR sequencing and HLA analysis.

Germline lookup yields CDR1 DFQATT and CDR2 SNEGSKA (reference sequence). V was shortened by 3 bases and J by 9 bases, with 9 bases between the two germline ends. There are 11 residues in the CDR3. Sequencing of TCR beta drew on CD8+ and CD4+ T cells from blood. The controls, all healthy donors, were matched for age and sex. The clonotype was recovered from a human donor in good health. The sequencing sample was made of CD4+ T cells from PBMCs. V and J are TRBV20-1 and TRBJ2-1, with D unresolved. CDR3 amino acids: CSASREGEQFF. In DNA form, the CDR3 reads TGCAGTGCTAGTAGGGAAGGTGAGCAGTTCTTC.